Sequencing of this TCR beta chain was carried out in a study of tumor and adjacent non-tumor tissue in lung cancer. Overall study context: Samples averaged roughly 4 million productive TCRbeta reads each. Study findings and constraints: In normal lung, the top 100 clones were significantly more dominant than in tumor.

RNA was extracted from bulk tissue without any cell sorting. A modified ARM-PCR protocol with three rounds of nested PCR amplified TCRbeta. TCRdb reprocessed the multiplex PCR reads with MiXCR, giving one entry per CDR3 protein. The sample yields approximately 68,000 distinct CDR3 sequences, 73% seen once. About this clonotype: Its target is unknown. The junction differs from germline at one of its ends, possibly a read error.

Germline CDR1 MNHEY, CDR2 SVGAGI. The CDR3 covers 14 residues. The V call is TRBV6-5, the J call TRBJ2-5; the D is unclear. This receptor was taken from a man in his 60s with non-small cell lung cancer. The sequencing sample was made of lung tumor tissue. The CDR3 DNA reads TGTGCTAGCAGTTACATTAGTGGGTTTGAGACCCAGTACTTC. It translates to CASSYISGFETQYF.